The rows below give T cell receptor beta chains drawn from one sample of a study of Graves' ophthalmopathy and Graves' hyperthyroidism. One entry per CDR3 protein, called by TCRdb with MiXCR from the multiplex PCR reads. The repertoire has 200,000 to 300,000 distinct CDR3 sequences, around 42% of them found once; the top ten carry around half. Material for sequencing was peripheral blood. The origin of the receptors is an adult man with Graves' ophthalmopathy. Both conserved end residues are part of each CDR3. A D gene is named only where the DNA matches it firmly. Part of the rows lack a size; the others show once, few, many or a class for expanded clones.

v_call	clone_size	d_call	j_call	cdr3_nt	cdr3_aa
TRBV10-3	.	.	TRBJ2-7	TGTGCCAGCAGTTACTCGCGACAGGGAGGCTACGAGCAGTACTTC	CASSYSRQGGYEQYF
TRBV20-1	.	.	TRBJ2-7	TGCAGTGCTAGAGATAACGCGGGGCTTTCCTACGAGCAGTACTTC	CSARDNAGLSYEQYF
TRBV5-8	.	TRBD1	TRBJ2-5	TGTGCCAGCAGCTTCGGACAGGGGAGGAAAGAGACCCAGTACTTC	CASSFGQGRKETQYF
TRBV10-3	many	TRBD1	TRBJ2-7	TGTGCCATCAGGGGGGACAGCAGCTCCTACGAGCAGTACTTC	CAIRGDSSSYEQYF
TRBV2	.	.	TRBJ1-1	TGTGCCAGTTTAAGGGGTGAAGCTTTCTTT	CASLRGEAFF
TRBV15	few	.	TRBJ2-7	TGTGCCACCAGAGAGGCGGCCAGGGGGGCTCACGAGCAGTACTTC	CATREAARGAHEQYF
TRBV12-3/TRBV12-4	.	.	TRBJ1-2	TGTGCCAGCAGTTCCCCGGGAGATCTCTATGGCTACACCTTC	CASSSPGDLYGYTF
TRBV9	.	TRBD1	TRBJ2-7	TGTGCCAGCAGCGGCCGGGACAGGGGGGACTACGAGCAGTACTTC	CASSGRDRGDYEQYF
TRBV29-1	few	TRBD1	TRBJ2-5	TGCAGCGTTGAATCCCCGGGACAGGCTCAAGAGACCCAGTACTTC	CSVESPGQAQETQYF
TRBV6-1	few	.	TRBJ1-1	TGTGCCAGCAGTGAAGTGGGCCTTACAGGAACTGAAGCTTTCTTT	CASSEVGLTGTEAFF
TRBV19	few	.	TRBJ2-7	TGTGCCAGTAGTATAGATCGAGGGGCTGGCGAGCAGTACTTC	CASSIDRGAGEQYF
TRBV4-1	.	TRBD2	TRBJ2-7	TGCGCCAGCAGCTTGGTGTTAGCGGGACCAGTCTACGAGCAGTACTTC	CASSLVLAGPVYEQYF
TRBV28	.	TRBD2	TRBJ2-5	TGTGCCAGCAGAGCGGGGGGACTACAAGAGACCCAGTACTTC	CASRAGGLQETQYF
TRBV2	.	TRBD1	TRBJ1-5	TGTGCCAGCAGGACCCTAACAGGGGATCAGCCCCAGCATTTT	CASRTLTGDQPQHF
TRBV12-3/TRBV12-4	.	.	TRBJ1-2	TGTGCCAGCAGTTTTTGGGGCAGGGGTGGTGACTATGGCTACACCTTC	CASSFWGRGGDYGYTF
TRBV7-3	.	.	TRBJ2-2	TGTGCCAGCAGAGGCGGGACGAACACCGGGGAGCTGTTTTTT	CASRGGTNTGELFF
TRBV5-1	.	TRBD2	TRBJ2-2	TGCGCCAGCAGCAAGGGACTAGCGGGAGCGCAGAACACCGGGGAGCTGTTTTTT	CASSKGLAGAQNTGELFF
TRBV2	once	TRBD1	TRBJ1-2	TGTGCCGGCTGGCAGGGGGCAACTAATTCGGGCTACACCTTC	CAGWQGATNSGYTF
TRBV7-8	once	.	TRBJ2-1	TGTGCCAGCAGCTTAGCGGGGGGAAACAATGAGCAGTTCTTC	CASSLAGGNNEQFF
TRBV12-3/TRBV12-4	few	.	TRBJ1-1	TGTGCCAGCAGTTTAATGAGGATGGACGGATCGAACACTGAAGCTTTCTTT	CASSLMRMDGSNTEAFF
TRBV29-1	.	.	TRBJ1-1	TGCAGCGCCCGGCCTACAGGGCATGCTGAAGCTTTCTTT	CSARPTGHAEAFF
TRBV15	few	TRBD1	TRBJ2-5	TGTGCCACCAGCAAGCGGGGACAGGGTGAAGAGACCCAGTACTTC	CATSKRGQGEETQYF
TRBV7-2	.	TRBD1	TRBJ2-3	TGTGCCAGCAGCTTAGTACGGACAGGGGCAGATACGCAGTATTTT	CASSLVRTGADTQYF
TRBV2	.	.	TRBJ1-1	TGTGCCAGCAGTCAAACCGGGACTGAAGCTTTCTTT	CASSQTGTEAFF
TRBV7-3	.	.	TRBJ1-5	TGTGCCAGCAGCTTAGTGCAGGGCCCGCGGGGGGAAAGCAATCAGCCCCAGCATTTT	CASSLVQGPRGESNQPQHF
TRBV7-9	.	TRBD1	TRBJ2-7	TGTGCCAGCAGCCCGATGACAGGGTACGAGCAGTACTTC	CASSPMTGYEQYF
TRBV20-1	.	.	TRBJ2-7	TGCAGTGCTAGTGGGGGGTCAAGCTACGAGCAGTACTTC	CSASGGSSYEQYF
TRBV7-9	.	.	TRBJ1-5	TGTGCCAGCCAGAACGAGGGGGGAAGCAATCAGCCCCAGCATTTT	CASQNEGGSNQPQHF
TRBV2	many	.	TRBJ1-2	TGTGCCAGCAGTGAGACAGCGGTGTCCTATGGCTACACCTTC	CASSETAVSYGYTF
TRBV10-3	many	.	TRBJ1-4	TGTGCCATCAGTGATAGGGGTGGTGAAAAACTGTTTTTT	CAISDRGGEKLFF
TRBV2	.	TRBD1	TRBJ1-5	TGTGCCAGCAGTGGGACAGGGACGAGCAATCAGCCCCAGCATTTT	CASSGTGTSNQPQHF
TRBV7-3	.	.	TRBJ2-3	TGTGCTAGCGGCTTCGGCAGGGAGGGCACAGATACGCAGTATTTT	CASGFGREGTDTQYF
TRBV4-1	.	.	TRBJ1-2	TGCGCCAGCAGCCAGGGGGAGGGCGGCTACACCTTC	CASSQGEGGYTF
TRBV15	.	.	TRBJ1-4	TGTGCCACCAGCAGAGGGGCAACTAATGAAAAACTGTTTTTT	CATSRGATNEKLFF
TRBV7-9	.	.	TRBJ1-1	TGTGCCAGCAGCTTAGCATACGTCGGACAGTCGAACACTGAAGCTTTCTTT	CASSLAYVGQSNTEAFF